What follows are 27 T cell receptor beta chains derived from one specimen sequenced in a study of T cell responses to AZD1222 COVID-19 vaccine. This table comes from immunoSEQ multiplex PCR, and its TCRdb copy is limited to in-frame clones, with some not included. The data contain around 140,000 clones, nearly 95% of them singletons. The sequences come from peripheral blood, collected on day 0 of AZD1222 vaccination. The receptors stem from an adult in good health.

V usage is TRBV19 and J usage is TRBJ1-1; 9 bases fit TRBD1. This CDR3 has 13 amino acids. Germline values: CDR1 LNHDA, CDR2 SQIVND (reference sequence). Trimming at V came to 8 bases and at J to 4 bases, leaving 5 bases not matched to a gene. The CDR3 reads CASLVTGGTEAFF. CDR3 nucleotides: TGTGCCAGTTTGGTGACAGGGGGCACTGAAGCTTTCTTT.

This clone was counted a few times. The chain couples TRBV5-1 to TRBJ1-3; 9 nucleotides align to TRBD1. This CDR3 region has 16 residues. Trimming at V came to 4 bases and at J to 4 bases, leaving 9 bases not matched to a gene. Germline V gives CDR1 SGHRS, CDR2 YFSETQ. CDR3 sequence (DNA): TGCGCCAGCAGCCCGGACAGGGGATCCTCCGGAAACACCATATATTTT. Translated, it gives CASSPDRGSSGNTIYF.

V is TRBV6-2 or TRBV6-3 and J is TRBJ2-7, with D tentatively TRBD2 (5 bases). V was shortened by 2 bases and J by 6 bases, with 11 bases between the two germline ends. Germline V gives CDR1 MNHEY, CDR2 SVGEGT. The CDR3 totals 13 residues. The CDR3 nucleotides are TGTGCCAGCAGTTACCCGGACTCTAGCGAGCAGTACTTC. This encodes CASSYPDSSEQYF.

In nucleotides, the CDR3 is TGCGCCAGCAGCCAAGCTTTTGATAACACTGAAGCTTTCTTT. This encodes CASSQAFDNTEAFF. V usage is TRBV4-1 and J usage is TRBJ1-1; D unresolved. V shed 1 base and J shed 2 bases, with 8 bases lying between them. The length of the CDR3 is 14 residues. From germline, CDR1 is MGHRA and CDR2 YSYEKL.

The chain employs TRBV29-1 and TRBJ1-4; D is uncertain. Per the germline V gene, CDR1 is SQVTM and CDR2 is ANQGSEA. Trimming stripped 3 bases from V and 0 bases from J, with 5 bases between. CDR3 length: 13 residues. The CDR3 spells CSVETTTNEKLFF. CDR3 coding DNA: TGCAGCGTTGAGACAACAACTAATGAAAAACTGTTTTTT. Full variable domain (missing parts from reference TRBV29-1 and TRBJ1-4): SAVISQKPSRDICQRGTSLTIQCQVDSQVTMMFWYRQQPGQSLTLIATANQGSEATYESGFVIDKFPISRPNLTFSTLTVSNMSPEDSSIYLCSVETTTNEKLFFGSGTQLSVL.

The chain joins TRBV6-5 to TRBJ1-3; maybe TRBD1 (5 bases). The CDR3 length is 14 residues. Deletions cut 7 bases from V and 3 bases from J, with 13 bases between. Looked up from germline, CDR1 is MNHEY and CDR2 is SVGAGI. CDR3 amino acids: CASTFQRGGNTIYF. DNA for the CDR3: TGTGCCAGCACCTTTCAGAGGGGTGGAAACACCATATATTTT.

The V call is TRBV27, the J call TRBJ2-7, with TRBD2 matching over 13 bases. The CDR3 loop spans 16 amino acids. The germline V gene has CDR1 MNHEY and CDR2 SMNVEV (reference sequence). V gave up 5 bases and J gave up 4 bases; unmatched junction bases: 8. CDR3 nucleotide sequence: TGTGCCAGCAGTACCCGGACTAGCGGGAGTCGGTACGAGCAGTACTTC. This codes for CASSTRTSGSRYEQYF.

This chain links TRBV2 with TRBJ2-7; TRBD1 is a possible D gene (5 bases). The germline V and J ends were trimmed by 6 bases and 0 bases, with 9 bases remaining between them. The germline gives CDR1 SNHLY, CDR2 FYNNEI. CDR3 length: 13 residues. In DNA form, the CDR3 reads TGTGCCAGCAGACAGGTGAGCTCCTACGAGCAGTACTTC. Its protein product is CASRQVSSYEQYF.

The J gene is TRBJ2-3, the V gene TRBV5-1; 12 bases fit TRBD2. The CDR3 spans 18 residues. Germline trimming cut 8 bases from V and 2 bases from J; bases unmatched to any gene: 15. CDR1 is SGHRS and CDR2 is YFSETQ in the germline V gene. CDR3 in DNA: TGCGCCAGGCCCTTACCGGGACTAGCGGGCCCATTCACAGATACGCAGTATTTT. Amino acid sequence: CARPLPGLAGPFTDTQYF.

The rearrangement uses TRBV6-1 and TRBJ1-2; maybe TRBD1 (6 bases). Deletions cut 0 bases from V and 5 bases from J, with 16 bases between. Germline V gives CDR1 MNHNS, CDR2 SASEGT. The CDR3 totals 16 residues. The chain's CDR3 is CASSEAQKQGLYGYTF. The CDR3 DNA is TGTGCCAGCAGTGAAGCGCAAAAACAGGGATTATATGGCTACACCTTC.

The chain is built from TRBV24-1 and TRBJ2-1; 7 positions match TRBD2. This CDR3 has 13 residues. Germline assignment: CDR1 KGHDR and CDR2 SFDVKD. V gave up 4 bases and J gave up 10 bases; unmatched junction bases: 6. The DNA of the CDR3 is TGTGCCACCAGTGACCCGGGACTACCAGAGCAGTTCTTC. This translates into CATSDPGLPEQFF.

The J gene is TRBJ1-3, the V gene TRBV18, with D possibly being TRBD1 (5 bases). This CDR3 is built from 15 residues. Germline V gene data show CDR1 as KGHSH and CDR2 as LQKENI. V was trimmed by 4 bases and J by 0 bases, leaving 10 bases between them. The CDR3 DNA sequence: TGTGCCAGCTCACTAGGGGATGACTCTGGAAACACCATATATTTT. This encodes CASSLGDDSGNTIYF.

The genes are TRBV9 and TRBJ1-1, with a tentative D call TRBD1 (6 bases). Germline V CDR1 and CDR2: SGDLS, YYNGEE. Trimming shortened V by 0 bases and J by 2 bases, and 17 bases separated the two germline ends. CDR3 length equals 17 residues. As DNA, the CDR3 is TGTGCCAGCAGCGTAGCGGGGGGGACATTCTACAACACTGAAGCTTTCTTT. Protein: CASSVAGGTFYNTEAFF.

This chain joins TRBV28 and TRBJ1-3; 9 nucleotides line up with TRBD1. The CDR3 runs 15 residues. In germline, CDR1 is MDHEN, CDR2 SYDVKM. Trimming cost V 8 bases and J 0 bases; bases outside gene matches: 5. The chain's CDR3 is CASGTGRFSGNTIYF. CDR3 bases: TGTGCCAGCGGGACAGGGCGCTTCTCTGGAAACACCATATATTTT.

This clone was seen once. The CDR3 DNA follows: TGTGCCAGCAGTGAAGAATCGCTAGCTTTCTACGAGCAGTACTTC. The encoded protein is CASSEESLAFYEQYF. The chain uses TRBV2 and TRBJ2-7, with D maybe TRBD2 (5 bases). Trimming stripped 1 base from V and 3 bases from J, with 13 bases between. The CDR3 runs 15 residues. The V gene's germline CDR1 is SNHLY and CDR2 FYNNEI.

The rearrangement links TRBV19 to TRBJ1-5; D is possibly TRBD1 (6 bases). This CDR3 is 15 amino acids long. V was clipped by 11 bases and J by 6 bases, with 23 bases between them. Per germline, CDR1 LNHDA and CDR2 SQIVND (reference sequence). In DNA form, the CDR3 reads TGTGCCGTAGGGGGGGATACAATGACCAGTCAGCCCCAGCATTTT. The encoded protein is CAVGGDTMTSQPQHF.

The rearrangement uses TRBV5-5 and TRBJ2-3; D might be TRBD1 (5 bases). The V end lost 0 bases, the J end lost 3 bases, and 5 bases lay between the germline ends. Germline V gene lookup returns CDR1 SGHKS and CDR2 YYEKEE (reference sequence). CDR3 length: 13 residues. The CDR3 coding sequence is TGTGCCAGCAGCTTGGACAGGACAGATACGCAGTATTTT. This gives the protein CASSLDRTDTQYF.

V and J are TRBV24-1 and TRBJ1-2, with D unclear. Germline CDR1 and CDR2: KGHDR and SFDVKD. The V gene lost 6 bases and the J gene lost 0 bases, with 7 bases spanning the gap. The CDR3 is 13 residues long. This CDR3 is CATSSDANYGYTF. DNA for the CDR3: TGTGCCACCAGTTCAGACGCTAACTATGGCTACACCTTC.

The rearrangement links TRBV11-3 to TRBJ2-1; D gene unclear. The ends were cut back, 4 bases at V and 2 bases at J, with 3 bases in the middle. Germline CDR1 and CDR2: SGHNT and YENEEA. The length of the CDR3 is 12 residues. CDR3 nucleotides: TGTGCCAGCAGCTCAACCTACAATGAGCAGTTCTTC. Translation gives CASSSTYNEQFF.

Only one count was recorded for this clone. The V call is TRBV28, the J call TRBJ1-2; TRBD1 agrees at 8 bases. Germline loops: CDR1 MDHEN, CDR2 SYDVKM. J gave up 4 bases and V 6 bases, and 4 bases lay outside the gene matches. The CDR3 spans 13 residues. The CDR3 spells CASRRQGSYGYTF. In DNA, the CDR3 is TGTGCCAGCAGACGACAGGGGTCCTATGGCTACACCTTC.

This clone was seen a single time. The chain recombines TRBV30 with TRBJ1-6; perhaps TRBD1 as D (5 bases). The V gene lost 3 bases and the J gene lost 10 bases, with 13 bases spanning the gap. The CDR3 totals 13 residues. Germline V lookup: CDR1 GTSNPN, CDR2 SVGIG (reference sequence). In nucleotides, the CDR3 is TGTGCCTGGAGCTCAGGGCTGGGATCACCCCTCCACTTT. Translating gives CAWSSGLGSPLHF.

The CDR3 coding sequence is TGCGCCAGCAGCTTGAGTGGCCAGCGGGGGCCCAATGAGCAGTTCTTC. It encodes CASSLSGQRGPNEQFF. The chain has TRBV5-1 and TRBJ2-1, with TRBD2 identical over 8 bases. The trim removed 1 base at V and 6 bases at J, leaving 9 bases unmatched. Looked up from germline, CDR1 is SGHRS and CDR2 is YFSETQ. The CDR3 spans 16 residues.

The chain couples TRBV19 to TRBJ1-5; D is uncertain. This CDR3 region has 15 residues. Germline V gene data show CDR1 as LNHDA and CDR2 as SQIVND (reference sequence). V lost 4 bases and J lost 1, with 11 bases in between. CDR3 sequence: CASSNVAASNQPQHF. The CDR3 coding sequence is TGTGCCAGTAGTAATGTGGCGGCGAGCAATCAGCCCCAGCATTTT.

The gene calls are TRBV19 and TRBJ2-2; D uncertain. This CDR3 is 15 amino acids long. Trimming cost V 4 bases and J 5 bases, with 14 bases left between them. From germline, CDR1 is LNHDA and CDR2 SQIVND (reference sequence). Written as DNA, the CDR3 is TGTGCCAGTAGTAGCGGAAGATACCAGACCGGGGAGCTGTTTTTT. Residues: CASSSGRYQTGELFF.

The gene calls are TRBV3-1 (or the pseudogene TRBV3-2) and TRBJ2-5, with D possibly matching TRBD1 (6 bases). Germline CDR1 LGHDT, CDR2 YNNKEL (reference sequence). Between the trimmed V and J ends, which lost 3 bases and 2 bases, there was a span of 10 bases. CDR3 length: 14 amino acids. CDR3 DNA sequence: TGTGCCAGCAGCCACATCGACAGGCAAGAGACCCAGTACTTC. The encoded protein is CASSHIDRQETQYF.

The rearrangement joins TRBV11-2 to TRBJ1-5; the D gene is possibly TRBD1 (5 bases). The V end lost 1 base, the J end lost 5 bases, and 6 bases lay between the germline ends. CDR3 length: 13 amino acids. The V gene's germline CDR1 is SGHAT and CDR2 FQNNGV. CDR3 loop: CASSLGGDQPQHF. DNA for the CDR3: TGTGCCAGCAGCTTAGGGGGCGATCAGCCCCAGCATTTT.

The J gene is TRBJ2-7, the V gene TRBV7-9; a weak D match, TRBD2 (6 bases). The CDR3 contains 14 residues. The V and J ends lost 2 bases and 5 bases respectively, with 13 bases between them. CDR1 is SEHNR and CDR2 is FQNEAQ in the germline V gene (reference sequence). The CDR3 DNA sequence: TGTGCCAGCAGCTTACGTCTGGGGGGAGACGAGCAGTACTTC. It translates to CASSLRLGGDEQYF.